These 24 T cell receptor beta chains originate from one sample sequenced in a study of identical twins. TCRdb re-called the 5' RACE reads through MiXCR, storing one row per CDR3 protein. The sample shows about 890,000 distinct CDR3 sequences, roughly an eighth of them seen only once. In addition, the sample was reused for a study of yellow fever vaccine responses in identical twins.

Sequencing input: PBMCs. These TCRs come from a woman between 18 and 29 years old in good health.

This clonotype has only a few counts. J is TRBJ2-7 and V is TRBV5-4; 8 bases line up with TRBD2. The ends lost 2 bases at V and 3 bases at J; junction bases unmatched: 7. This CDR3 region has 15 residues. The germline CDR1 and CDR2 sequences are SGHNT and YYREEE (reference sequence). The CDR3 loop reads CASSFEGSGNYEQYF. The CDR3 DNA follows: TGTGCCAGCAGCTTTGAAGGTAGCGGGAACTACGAGCAGTACTTC.

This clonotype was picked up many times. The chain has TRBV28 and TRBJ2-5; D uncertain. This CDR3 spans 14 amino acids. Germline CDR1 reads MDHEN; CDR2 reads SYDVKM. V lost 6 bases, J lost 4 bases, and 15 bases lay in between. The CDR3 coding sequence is TGTGCCAGCAGAGATATACGAGGTAGAGAGACCCAGTACTTC. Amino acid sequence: CASRDIRGRETQYF.

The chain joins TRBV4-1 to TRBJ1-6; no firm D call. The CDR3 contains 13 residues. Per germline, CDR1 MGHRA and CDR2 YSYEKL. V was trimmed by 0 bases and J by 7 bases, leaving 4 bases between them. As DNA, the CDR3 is TGCGCCAGCAGCCAAGAACGCAATTCACCCCTCCACTTT. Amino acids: CASSQERNSPLHF.

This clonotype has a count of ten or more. The CDR3 DNA follows: TGTGCCAGCAGTGAACACGACTCCACAGATACGCAGTATTTT. Translation gives CASSEHDSTDTQYF. V gene TRBV6-4 combines with J gene TRBJ2-3; D gene uncertain. CDR1 and CDR2 from the germline V gene are MRHNA and SNTAGT. This CDR3 region has 14 residues. V shed 3 bases and J shed 2 bases, with 9 bases lying between them.

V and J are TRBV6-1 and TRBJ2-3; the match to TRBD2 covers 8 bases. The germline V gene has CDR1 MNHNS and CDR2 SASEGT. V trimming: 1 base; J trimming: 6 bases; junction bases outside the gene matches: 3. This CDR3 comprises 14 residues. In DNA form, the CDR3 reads TGTGCCAGCAGTGAAGTGAGCGGGAGTGATACGCAGTATTTT. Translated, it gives CASSEVSGSDTQYF.

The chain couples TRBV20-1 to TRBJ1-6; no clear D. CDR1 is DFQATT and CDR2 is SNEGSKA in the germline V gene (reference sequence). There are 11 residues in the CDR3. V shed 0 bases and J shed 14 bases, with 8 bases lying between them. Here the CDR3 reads CSAREDLTLHF. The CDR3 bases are TGCAGTGCTAGAGAGGACTTAACCCTCCACTTT.

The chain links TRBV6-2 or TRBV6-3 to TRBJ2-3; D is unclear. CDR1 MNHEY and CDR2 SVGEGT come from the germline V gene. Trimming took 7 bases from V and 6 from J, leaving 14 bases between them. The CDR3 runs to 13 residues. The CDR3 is CASTRLSWDTQYF. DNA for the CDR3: TGTGCCAGCACGCGGCTCAGTTGGGATACGCAGTATTTT.

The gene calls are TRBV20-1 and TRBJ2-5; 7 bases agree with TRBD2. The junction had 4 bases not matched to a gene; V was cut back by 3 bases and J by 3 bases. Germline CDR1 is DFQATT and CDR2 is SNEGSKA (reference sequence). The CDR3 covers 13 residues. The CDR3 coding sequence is TGCAGTGCTAGTGGCCTAGCGGAAGAGACCCAGTACTTC. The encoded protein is CSASGLAEETQYF.

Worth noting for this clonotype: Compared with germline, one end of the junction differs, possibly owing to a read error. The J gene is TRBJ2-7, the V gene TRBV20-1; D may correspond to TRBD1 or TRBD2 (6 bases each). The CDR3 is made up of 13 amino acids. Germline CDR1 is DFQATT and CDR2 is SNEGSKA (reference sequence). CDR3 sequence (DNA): TGCAGTGCCAAAAGGGGGGAGACCTACGAACAGTACTTC. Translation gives CSAKRGETYEQYF.

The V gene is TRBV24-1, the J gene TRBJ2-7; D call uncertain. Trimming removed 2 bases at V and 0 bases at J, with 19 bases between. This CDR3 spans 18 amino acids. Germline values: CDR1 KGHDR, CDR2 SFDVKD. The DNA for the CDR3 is TGTGCCACCAGTGATTCCGACCGGGCCTGGTGGAGCTCCTACGAGCAGTACGTC. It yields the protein CATSDSDRAWWSSYEQYV.

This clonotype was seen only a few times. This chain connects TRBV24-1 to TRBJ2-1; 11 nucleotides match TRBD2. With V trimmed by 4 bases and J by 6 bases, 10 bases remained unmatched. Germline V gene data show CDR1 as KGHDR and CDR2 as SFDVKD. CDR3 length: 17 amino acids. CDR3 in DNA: TGTGCCACCAGTGACACCCTCCTAGCGGGAGGTTTCAATGAGCAGTTCTTC. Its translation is CATSDTLLAGGFNEQFF.

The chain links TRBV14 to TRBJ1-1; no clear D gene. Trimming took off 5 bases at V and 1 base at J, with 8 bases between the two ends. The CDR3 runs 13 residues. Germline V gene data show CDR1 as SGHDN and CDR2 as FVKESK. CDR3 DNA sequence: TGTGCCAGCAGCTATCAGTCGAACACTGAAGCTTTCTTT. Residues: CASSYQSNTEAFF.

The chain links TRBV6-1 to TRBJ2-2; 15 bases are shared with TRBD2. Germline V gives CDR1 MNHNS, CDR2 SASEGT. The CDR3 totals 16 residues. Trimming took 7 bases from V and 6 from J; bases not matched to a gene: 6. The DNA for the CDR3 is TGTGCCAGCAAAGGACTAGCGGGGGGGCCGTCCGGGGAGCTGTTTTTT. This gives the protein CASKGLAGGPSGELFF.

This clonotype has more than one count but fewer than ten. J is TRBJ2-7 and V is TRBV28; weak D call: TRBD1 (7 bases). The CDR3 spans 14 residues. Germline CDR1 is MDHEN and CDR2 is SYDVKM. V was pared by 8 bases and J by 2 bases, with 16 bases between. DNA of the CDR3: TGTGCCAGCCGCGGGACAGCCCAAGCCTACGAGCAGTACGTC. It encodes CASRGTAQAYEQYV.

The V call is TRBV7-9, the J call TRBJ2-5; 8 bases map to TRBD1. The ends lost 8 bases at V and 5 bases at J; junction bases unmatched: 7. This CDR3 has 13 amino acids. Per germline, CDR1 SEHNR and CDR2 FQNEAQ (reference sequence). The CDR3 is CASADRARETQYF. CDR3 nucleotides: TGTGCCAGCGCGGACAGGGCGCGTGAGACCCAGTACTTC.

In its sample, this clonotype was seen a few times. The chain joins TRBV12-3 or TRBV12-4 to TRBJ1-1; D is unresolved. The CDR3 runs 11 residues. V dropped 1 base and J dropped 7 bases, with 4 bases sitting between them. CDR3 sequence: CASSLDFEAFF. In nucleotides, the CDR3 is TGTGCCAGCAGTTTAGACTTTGAAGCTTTCTTT.

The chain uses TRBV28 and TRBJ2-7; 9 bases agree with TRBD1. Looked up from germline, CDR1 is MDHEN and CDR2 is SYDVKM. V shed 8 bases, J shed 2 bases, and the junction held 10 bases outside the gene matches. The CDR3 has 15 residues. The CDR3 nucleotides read TGTGCCAGCTCACCCCCCGGGACAGGGCCCTACGAGCAGTACTTC. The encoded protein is CASSPPGTGPYEQYF.

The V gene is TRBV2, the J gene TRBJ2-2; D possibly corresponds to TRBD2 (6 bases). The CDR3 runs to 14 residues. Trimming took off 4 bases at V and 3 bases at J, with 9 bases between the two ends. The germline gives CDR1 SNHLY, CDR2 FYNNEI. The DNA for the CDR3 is TGTGCCAGCAGTGGCGGGACTGACACCGGGGAGCTGTTTTTT. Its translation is CASSGGTDTGELFF.

CDR3 DNA sequence: TGTGCCAGCAGCTTATTAGGTCGCCCCGCACCACTGGGGCCTTACAATGAGCAGTTCTTC. Residues: CASSLLGRPAPLGPYNEQFF. The chain employs TRBV7-8 and TRBJ2-1; D perhaps matches TRBD1 (5 bases). V gave up 2 bases and J gave up 4 bases, with 27 bases separating them. The CDR3 is made up of 20 amino acids. CDR1 and CDR2 (germline): SGHVS, FQNEAQ.

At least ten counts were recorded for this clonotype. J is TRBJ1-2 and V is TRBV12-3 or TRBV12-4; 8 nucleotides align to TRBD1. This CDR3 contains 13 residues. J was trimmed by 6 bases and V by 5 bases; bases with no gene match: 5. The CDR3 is CASSRGQGDGYTF. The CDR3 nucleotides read TGTGCCAGCAGTCGAGGACAGGGCGATGGCTACACCTTC.

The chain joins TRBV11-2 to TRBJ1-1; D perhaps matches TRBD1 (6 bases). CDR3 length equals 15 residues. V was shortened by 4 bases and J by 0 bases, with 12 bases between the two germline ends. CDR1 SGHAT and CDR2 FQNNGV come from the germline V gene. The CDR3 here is CASSSRQEMNTEAFF. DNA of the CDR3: TGTGCCAGCAGCTCAAGACAGGAGATGAACACTGAAGCTTTCTTT.

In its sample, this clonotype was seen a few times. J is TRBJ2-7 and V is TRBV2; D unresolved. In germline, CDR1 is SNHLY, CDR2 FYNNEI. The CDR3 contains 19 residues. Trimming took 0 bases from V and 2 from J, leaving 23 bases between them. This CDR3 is CASSEAGTRGRPGAYEQYV. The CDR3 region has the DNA TGTGCCAGCAGTGAAGCAGGTACCCGTGGCCGCCCGGGTGCCTACGAGCAGTACGTC.

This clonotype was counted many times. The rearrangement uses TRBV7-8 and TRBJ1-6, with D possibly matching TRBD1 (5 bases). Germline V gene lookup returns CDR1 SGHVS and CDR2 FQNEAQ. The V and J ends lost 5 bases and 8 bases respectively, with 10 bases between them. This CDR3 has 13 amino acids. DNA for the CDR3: TGTGCCAGCAGCCAACAGGTGGATTCACCCCTCCACTTT. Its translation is CASSQQVDSPLHF.

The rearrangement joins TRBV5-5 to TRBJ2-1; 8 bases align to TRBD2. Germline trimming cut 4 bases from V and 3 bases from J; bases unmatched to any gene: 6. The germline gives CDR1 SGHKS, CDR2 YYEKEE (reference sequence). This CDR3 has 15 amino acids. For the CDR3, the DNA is TGTGCCAGCAGCCCCCGGCGGGAGGACTACAATGAGCAGTTCTTC. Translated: CASSPRREDYNEQFF.